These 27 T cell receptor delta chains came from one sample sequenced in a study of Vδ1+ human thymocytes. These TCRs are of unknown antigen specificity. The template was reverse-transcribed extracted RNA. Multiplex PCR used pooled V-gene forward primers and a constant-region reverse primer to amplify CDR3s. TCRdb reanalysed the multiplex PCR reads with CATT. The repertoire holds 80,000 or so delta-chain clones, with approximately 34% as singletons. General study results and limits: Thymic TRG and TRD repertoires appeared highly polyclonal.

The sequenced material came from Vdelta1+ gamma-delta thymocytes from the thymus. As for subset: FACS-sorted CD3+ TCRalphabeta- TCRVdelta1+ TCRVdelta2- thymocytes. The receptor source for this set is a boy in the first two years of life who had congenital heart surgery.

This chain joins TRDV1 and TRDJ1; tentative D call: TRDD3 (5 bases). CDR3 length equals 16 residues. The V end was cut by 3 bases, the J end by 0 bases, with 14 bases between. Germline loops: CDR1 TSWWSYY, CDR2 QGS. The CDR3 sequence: CALGDWVRTHTDKLIF. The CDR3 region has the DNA TGTGCTCTTGGGGACTGGGTTCGGACGCACACCGATAAACTCATCTTT.

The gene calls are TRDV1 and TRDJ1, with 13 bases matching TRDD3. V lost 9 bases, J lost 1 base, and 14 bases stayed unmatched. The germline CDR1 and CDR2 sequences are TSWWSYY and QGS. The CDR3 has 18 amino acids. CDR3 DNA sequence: TGTGCTCTGCTCCACCACTGGGGGATACGAGGAGGCACCGATAAACTCATCTTT. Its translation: CALLHHWGIRGGTDKLIF.

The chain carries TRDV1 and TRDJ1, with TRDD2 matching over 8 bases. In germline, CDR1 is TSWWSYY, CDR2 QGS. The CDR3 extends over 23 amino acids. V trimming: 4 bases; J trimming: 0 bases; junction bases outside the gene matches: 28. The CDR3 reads CALGATPRTFLRRVDRYTDKLIF. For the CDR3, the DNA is TGTGCTCTTGGGGCTACTCCGAGGACCTTCCTAAGGCGAGTCGACCGGTACACCGATAAACTCATCTTT.

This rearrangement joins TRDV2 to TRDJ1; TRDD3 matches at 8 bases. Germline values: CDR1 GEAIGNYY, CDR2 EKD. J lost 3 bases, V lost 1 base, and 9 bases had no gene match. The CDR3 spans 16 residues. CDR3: CACDTKTLGESDKLIF. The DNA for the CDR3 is TGTGCCTGTGACACTAAGACTCTGGGGGAGTCCGATAAACTCATCTTT.

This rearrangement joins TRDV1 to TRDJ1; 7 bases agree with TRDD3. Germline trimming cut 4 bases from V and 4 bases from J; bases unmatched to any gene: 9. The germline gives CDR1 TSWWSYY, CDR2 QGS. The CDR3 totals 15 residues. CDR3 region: CALGGQDGGLDKLIF. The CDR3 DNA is TGTGCTCTTGGGGGCCAAGATGGGGGACTCGATAAACTCATCTTT.

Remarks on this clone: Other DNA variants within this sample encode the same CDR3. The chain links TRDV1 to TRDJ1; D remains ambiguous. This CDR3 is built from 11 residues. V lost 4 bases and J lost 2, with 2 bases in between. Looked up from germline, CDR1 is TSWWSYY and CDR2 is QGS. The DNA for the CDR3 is TGTGCTCTTGGGGGTACCGATAAACTCATCTTT. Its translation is CALGGTDKLIF.

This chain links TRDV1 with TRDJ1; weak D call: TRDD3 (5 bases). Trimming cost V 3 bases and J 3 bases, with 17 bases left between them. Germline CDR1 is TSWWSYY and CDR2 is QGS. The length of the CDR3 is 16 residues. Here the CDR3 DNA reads TGTGCTCTTGGGGAGCCCCCCTGTGGGGCCCCCGATAAACTCATCTTT. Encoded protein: CALGEPPCGAPDKLIF.

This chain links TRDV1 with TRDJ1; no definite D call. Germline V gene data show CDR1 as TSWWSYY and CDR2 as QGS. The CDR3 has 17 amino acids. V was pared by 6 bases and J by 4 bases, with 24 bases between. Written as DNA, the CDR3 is TGTGCTCTTGGCGATCTATGGGCCCAAACACTCGGCGATAAACTCATCTTT. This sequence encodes CALGDLWAQTLGDKLIF.

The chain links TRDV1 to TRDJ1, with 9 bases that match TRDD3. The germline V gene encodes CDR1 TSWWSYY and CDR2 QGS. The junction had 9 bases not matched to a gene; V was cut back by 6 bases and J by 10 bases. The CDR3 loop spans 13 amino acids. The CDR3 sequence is CALGGGYRRRLIF. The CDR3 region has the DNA TGTGCTCTTGGAGGGGGATACAGGAGGCGACTCATCTTT.

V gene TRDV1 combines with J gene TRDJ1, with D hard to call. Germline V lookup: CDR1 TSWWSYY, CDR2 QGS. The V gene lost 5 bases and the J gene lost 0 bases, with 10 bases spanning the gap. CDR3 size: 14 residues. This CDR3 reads CALGWTRNTDKLIF. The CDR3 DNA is TGTGCTCTTGGGTGGACCAGAAACACCGATAAACTCATCTTT.

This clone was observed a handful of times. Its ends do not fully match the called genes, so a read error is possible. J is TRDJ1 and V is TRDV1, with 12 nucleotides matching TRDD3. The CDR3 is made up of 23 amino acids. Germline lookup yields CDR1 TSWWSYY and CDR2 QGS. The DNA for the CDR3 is TGTGCTCTTGGGGAACAGTGCGGTACCCCTTGCTCTGGGGGATACGCGTACACCGATAAACCCATCTTT. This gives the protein CALGEQCGTPCSGGYAYTDKPIF.

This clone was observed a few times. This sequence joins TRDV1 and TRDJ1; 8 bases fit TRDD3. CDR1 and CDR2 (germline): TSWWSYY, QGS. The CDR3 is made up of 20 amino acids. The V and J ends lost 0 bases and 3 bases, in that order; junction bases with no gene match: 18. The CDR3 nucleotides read TGTGCTCTTGGGGAACTAGGCTCGTGCACTGGGGGTCTGAAGTCCGATAAACTCATCTTT. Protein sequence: CALGELGSCTGGLKSDKLIF.

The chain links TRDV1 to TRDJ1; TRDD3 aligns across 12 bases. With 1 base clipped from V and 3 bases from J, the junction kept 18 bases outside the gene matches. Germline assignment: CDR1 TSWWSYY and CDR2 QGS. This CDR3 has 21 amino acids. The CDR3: CALGERPTRDWGIPLSDKLIF. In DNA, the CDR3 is TGTGCTCTTGGGGAACGGCCTACACGGGACTGGGGGATACCCCTCTCCGATAAACTCATCTTT.

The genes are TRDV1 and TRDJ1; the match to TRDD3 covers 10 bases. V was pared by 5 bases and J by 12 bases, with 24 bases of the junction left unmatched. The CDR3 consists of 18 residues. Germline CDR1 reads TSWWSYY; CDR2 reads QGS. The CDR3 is CALGPGIPTLGDKGKVIF. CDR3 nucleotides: TGTGCTCTTGGGCCGGGGATTCCTACTCTGGGGGATAAGGGGAAAGTCATCTTT.

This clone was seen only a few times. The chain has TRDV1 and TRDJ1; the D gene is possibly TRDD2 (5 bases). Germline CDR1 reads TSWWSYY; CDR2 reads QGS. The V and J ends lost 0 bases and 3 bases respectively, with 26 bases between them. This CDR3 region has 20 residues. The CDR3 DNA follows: TGTGCTCTTGGGGAACTTTGGTCTTCCCTTTTACTACTTAGGGCCGATAAACTCATCTTT. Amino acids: CALGELWSSLLLLRADKLIF.

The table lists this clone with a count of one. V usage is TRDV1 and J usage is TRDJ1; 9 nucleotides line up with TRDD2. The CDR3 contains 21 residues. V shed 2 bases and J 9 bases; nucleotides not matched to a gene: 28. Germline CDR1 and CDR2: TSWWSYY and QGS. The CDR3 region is CALGETKNEPSYLYRQVELIF. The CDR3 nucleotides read TGTGCTCTTGGGGAAACAAAAAACGAACCTTCCTACCTATACCGTCAAGTGGAACTCATCTTT.

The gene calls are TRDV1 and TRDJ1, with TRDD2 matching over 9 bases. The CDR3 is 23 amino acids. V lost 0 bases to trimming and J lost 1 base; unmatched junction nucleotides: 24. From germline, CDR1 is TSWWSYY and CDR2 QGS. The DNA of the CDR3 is TGTGCTCTTGGGGAACTAAGGAGGACCTTCCTACGTAGTGGGGGGGTCAGCACCGATAAACTCATCTTT. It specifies CALGELRRTFLRSGGVSTDKLIF.

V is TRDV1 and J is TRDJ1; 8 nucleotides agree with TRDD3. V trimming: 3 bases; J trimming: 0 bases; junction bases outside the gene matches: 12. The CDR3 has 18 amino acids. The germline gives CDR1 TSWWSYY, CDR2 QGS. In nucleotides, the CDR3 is TGTGCTCTTGGGGAGCACTACGTACTGGGGGGTAACACCGATAAACTCATCTTT. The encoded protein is CALGEHYVLGGNTDKLIF.

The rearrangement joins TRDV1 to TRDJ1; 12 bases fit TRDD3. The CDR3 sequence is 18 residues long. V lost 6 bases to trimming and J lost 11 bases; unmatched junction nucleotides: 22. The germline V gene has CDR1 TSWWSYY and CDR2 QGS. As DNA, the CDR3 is TGTGCTCTTGGTTCACTCTTCCTACTGGGGGATACAGGAGGTCACCTCATCTTT. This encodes CALGSLFLLGDTGGHLIF.

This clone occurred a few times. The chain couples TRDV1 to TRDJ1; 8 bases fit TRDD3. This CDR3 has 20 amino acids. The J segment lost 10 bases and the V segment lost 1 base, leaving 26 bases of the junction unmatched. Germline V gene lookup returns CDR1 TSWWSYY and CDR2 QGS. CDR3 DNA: TGTGCTCTTGGGGAACCCACAGTGGGATACGGTTTCTTCGCCCGGGGTACACTCATCTTT. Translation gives CALGEPTVGYGFFARGTLIF.

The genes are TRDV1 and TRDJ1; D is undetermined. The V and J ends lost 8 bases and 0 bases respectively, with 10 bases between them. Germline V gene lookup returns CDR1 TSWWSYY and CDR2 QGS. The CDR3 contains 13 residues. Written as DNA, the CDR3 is TGTGCTCTTTCTACCAAATACACCGATAAACTCATCTTT. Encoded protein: CALSTKYTDKLIF.

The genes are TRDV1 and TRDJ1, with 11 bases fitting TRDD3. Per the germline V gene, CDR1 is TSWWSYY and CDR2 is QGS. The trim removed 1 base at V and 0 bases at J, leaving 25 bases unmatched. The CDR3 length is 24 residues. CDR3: CALGERLSLRQLLGDIRYTDKLIF. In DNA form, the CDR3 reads TGTGCTCTTGGGGAACGTCTCTCCCTTCGACAACTACTGGGGGATATAAGGTACACCGATAAACTCATCTTT.

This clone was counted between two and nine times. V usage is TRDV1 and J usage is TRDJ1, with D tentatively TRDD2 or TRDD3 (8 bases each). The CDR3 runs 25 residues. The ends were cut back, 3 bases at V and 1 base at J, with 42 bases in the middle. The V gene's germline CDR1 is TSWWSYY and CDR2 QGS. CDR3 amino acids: CALGDYPVSSSYLPYWGERTDKLIF. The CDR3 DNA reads TGTGCTCTTGGGGACTATCCCGTTTCTTCTTCCTACCTTCCGTACTGGGGGGAGCGCACCGATAAACTCATCTTT.

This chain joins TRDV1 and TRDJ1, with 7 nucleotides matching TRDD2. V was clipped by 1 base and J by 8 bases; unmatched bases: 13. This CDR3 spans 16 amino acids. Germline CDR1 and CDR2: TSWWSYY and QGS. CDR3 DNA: TGTGCTCTTGGGGAACCTTTCCTACCCGATACAGGGAAACTCATCTTT. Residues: CALGEPFLPDTGKLIF.

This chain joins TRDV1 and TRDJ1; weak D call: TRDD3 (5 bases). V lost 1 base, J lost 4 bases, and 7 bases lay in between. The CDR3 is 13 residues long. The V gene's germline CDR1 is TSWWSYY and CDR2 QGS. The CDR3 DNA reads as TGTGCTCTTGGGGAACGCCTGGGCGATAAACTCATCTTT. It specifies CALGERLGDKLIF.

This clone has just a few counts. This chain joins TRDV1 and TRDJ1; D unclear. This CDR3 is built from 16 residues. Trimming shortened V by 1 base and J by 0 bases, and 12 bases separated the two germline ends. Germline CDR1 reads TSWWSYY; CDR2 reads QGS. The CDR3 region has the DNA TGTGCTCTTGGGGAACGGGGCTCCATGTACACCGATAAACTCATCTTT. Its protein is CALGERGSMYTDKLIF.

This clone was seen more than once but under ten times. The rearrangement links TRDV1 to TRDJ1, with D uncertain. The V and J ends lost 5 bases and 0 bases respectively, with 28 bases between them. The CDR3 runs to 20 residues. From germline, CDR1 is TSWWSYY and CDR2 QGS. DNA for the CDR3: TGTGCTCTTGGGAAGGGGTGTCTCGGGACCTATTGTGATTACACCGATAAACTCATCTTT. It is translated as CALGKGCLGTYCDYTDKLIF.